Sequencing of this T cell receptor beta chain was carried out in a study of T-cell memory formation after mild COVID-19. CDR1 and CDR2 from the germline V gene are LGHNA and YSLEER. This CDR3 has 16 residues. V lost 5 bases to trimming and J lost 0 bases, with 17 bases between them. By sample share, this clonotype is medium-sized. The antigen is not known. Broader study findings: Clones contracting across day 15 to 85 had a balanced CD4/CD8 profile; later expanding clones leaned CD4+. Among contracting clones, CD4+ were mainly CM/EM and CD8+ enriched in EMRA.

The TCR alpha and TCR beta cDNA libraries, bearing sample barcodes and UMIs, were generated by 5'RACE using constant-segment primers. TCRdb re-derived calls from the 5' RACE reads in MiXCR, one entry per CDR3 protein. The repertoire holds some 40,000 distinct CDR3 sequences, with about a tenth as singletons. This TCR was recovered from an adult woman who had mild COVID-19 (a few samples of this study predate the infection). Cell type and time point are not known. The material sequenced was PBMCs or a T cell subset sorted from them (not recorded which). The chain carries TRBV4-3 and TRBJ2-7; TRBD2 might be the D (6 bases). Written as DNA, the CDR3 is TGCGCCAGCAGCGTATGGGGCGGGGCCGGCTCCTACGAGCAGTACTTC. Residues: CASSVWGGAGSYEQYF.